Shown below are 26 T cell receptor beta chains from a single sample sequenced in a study of cytomegalovirus exposure and HLA in healthy donors (dated by TCRdb to the late 2010s). Libraries came from the immunoSEQ multiplex PCR assay. For the multiplex PCR, a mixture combining 60 forward primers for TCR Vbeta segments and 13 reverse primers for TCR Jbeta segments was used. As stored in TCRdb, this immuneACCESS dataset retains in-frame rearrangements with V and J assigned. A fraction of the clones does not appear; measured against another copy, unresolved V genes explain less than half of the discrepancy, and the remainder lacks a known reason. For this sample there are roughly 90,000 clones; 74% appear just once. 20% to 25% of the sample rests with the top ten. The sample consisted of PBMCs. Receptors originate from a young man in good health and CMV-seropositive.

V gene TRBV4-2 combines with J gene TRBJ2-7, with TRBD2 identical over 7 bases. The length of the CDR3 is 15 residues. CDR1 is LGHNA, CDR2 YNFKEQ, per germline. V lost 0 bases and J lost 2; bases outside the gene matches: 4. The CDR3 sequence is CASSQESGEAYEQYF. CDR3 nucleotides: TGTGCCAGCAGCCAAGAAAGCGGGGAGGCCTACGAGCAGTACTTC.

As for this clone: One end of the junction does not line up with germline, which may come from a read error. Other DNA sequences from this sample encode an identical CDR3 as well. V and J are TRBV30 and TRBJ2-1; 9 bases fit TRBD2. This CDR3 has 15 amino acids. Germline loops: CDR1 GTSNPN, CDR2 SVGIG (reference sequence). The CDR3 region has the DNA TGTGCCTGCAGACGGGGGAGCGGGAGGTACAATGAACAGTTCTTC. This encodes CACRRGSGRYNEQFF.

This chain joins TRBV5-1 and TRBJ2-3; possibly TRBD2 for D (5 bases). The CDR3 has 15 residues. V lost 4 bases and J 2 bases, leaving 14 bases between the germline ends. CDR1 is SGHRS, CDR2 YFSETQ, per germline. As DNA, the CDR3 is TGCGCCAGCAGCCTGGACTCACGGTCCACAGATACGCAGTATTTT. This sequence encodes CASSLDSRSTDTQYF.

The chain couples TRBV28 to TRBJ2-1, with 8 nucleotides matching TRBD2. The V and J ends lost 3 bases and 12 bases, in that order; junction bases with no gene match: 7. Germline assignment: CDR1 MDHEN and CDR2 SYDVKM. This CDR3 contains 13 residues. CDR3 loop: CASSFGLAHGQFF. CDR3 bases: TGTGCCAGCAGTTTCGGACTAGCTCATGGGCAGTTCTTC. Filled out from reference TRBV28 and TRBJ2-1, the complete variable domain reads DVKVTQSSRYLVKRTGEKVFLECVQDMDHENMFWYRQDPGLGLRLIYFSYDVKMKEKGDIPEGYSVSREKKERFSLILESASTNQTSMYLCASSFGLAHGQFFGPGTRLTVL.

The V gene is TRBV18, the J gene TRBJ2-7; unclear D gene. This CDR3 has 12 amino acids. The germline V gene encodes CDR1 KGHSH and CDR2 LQKENI. V was pared by 3 bases and J by 2 bases, with 5 bases between. In nucleotides, the CDR3 is TGTGCCAGCTCACCGGCCGCCTACGAGCAGTACTTC. It codes for CASSPAAYEQYF.

Only a few counts were recorded for this clone. CDR3 nucleotides: TGTGCCAGCAGCTTGTACAGGTCGACCCAGGGAGCTTTCTTT. Protein product: CASSLYRSTQGAFF. The rearrangement joins TRBV5-4 to TRBJ1-1; D might be TRBD1 (5 bases). With 1 base removed from V and 10 bases from J, the gap between germline ends came to 17 bases. The CDR3 is 14 amino acids. CDR1 is SGHNT, CDR2 YYREEE, per germline (reference sequence).

V is TRBV7-3 and J is TRBJ2-7, with no clear D. Germline CDR1 reads SGHTA; CDR2 reads FQGTGA. The V gene lost 1 base and the J gene lost 8 bases, with 18 bases spanning the gap. This CDR3 spans 15 amino acids. CDR3 DNA sequence: TGTGCCAGCAGCTTAAATAAGAGTTCCCGTGAGAAGCAGTACTTC. Its translation: CASSLNKSSREKQYF. Variable domain in full (rest from reference TRBV7-3 and TRBJ2-7): GAGVSQTPSNKVTEKGKYVELRCDPISGHTALYWYRQSLGQGPEFLIYFQGTGAADDSGLPNDRFFAVRPEGSVSTLKIQRTERGDSAVYLCASSLNKSSREKQYFGPGTRLTVT.

The V call is TRBV7-9, the J call TRBJ2-6; a weak D match, TRBD2 (7 bases). Germline values: CDR1 SEHNR, CDR2 FQNEAQ (reference sequence). This CDR3 comprises 17 residues. The V end was cut by 8 bases, the J end by 0 bases, with 17 bases between. This CDR3 reads CASPWGGPFSGANVLTF. The DNA of the CDR3 is TGTGCCAGCCCTTGGGGGGGGCCTTTCTCTGGGGCCAACGTCCTGACTTTC.

The chain links TRBV29-1 to TRBJ1-2, with 7 bases identical to TRBD1. The CDR3 loop spans 15 amino acids. Germline lookup yields CDR1 SQVTM and CDR2 ANQGSEA. V gave up 0 bases and J gave up 2 bases; unmatched junction bases: 6. Written as DNA, the CDR3 is TGCAGCGTTGAAGAGGAGACAGGGAGCAACTATGGCTACACCTTC. Protein product: CSVEEETGSNYGYTF.

This clone was observed once. The CDR3 protein is CASSQESGAANTGELFF. CDR3 in DNA: TGCGCCAGCAGCCAAGAAAGCGGAGCCGCGAACACCGGGGAGCTGTTTTTT. The chain uses TRBV4-1 and TRBJ2-2; tentatively, D is TRBD2 (5 bases). CDR1 is MGHRA, CDR2 YSYEKL, per germline. Trimming pared 0 bases from V and 0 bases from J, leaving 11 bases between. This CDR3 contains 17 residues.

The chain has TRBV6-5 and TRBJ2-7; weak D call: TRBD2 (5 bases). Germline CDR1 MNHEY, CDR2 SVGAGI. V lost 2 bases and J 2 bases, leaving 7 bases between the germline ends. The CDR3 has 13 residues. This CDR3 is CASSYGRAYEQYF. The DNA for the CDR3 is TGTGCCAGCAGTTACGGGCGGGCCTACGAGCAGTACTTC.

The chain carries TRBV7-9 and TRBJ1-6; 7 bases agree with TRBD1. The CDR3 has 16 residues. Losses at the gene ends were 0 bases for V and 5 bases for J; bases not matched to a gene: 4. The germline V gene has CDR1 SEHNR and CDR2 FQNEAQ (reference sequence). CDR3 coding DNA: TGTGCCAGCAGCTTAGCGGGGGGACAGAATAATTCACCCCTCCACTTT. As protein: CASSLAGGQNNSPLHF.

The genes are TRBV30 and TRBJ1-1; unclear D gene. This CDR3 region has 15 residues. Per the germline V gene, CDR1 is GTSNPN and CDR2 is SVGIG (reference sequence). The ends were cut back, 0 bases at V and 2 bases at J, with 13 bases in the middle. The chain's CDR3 is CAWSVLDLPNTEAFF. The CDR3 region has the DNA TGTGCCTGGAGTGTGTTGGACTTGCCAAACACTGAAGCTTTCTTT.

The genes are TRBV5-1 and TRBJ2-1, with D possibly being TRBD1 (5 bases). Trimming took off 4 bases at V and 1 base at J, with 15 bases between the two ends. This CDR3 has 16 residues. Germline loops: CDR1 SGHRS, CDR2 YFSETQ. DNA for the CDR3: TGCGCCAGCAGCCCAGCAGGGCGGAGTTCCTACAATGAGCAGTTCTTC. This translates into CASSPAGRSSYNEQFF.

V and J are TRBV6-5 and TRBJ1-2, with TRBD1 as a possible D gene (5 bases). The germline gives CDR1 MNHEY, CDR2 SVGAGI. The CDR3 is made up of 14 amino acids. The V gene lost 0 bases and the J gene lost 4 bases, with 9 bases spanning the gap. CDR3: CASSYSGGTYGYTF. DNA of the CDR3: TGTGCCAGCAGTTACTCGGGAGGGACCTATGGCTACACCTTC.

V gene TRBV30 combines with J gene TRBJ1-5; 9 positions match TRBD1. V shed 2 bases and J 3 bases; nucleotides not matched to a gene: 8. Germline V gene sequence: CDR1 GTSNPN, CDR2 SVGIG (reference sequence). CDR3 length: 16 residues. As DNA, the CDR3 is TGTGCCTGGAGTAGCCTAACAGGGGGCAACAATCAGCCCCAGCATTTT. Residues: CAWSSLTGGNNQPQHF.

This clone came up once. The chain uses TRBV4-1 and TRBJ2-7; D gene ambiguous. V was trimmed by 1 base and J by 7 bases, leaving 5 bases between them. The V gene's germline CDR1 is MGHRA and CDR2 YSYEKL. CDR3 size: 11 residues. The CDR3 DNA follows: TGCGCCAGCAGCCAAGCAGAAGAGCAGTACTTC. Residues: CASSQAEEQYF.

V usage is TRBV30 and J usage is TRBJ1-3; 7 bases agree with TRBD1. CDR3 length: 17 residues. The V and J ends lost 2 bases and 4 bases, in that order; junction bases with no gene match: 14. Germline V lookup: CDR1 GTSNPN, CDR2 SVGIG (reference sequence). The CDR3 sequence: CAWSRGQTLPSGNTIYF. The CDR3 region has the DNA TGTGCCTGGAGTAGGGGACAGACCCTACCATCGGGAAACACCATATATTTT.

Here the CDR3 reads CASSLWDRTPYEQYF. As DNA, the CDR3 is TGTGCCAGCAGTTTATGGGACAGGACCCCCTACGAGCAGTACTTC. V usage is TRBV27 and J usage is TRBJ2-7; 8 bases align to TRBD1. The CDR3 sequence is 15 residues long. The junction had 4 bases not matched to a gene; V was cut back by 1 base and J by 2 bases. Germline CDR1 reads MNHEY; CDR2 reads SMNVEV (reference sequence).

The chain has TRBV27 and TRBJ2-2; weak D call: TRBD1 (6 bases). Trimming shortened V by 6 bases and J by 1 base, and 15 bases separated the two germline ends. This CDR3 region has 16 residues. Per germline, CDR1 MNHEY and CDR2 SMNVEV (reference sequence). For the CDR3, the DNA is TGTGCCAGCAGGGGACACGAAGGGTTGAACACCGGGGAGCTGTTTTTT. As protein: CASRGHEGLNTGELFF.

The chain combines TRBV2 with TRBJ2-1; perhaps TRBD2 as D (5 bases). There are 16 residues in the CDR3. In germline, CDR1 is SNHLY, CDR2 FYNNEI. V was cut by 3 bases and J by 9 bases, with 21 bases left in between. The CDR3 region is CASSDPRETGLGEQFF. The CDR3 nucleotides are TGTGCCAGCAGTGACCCGAGGGAGACTGGGTTGGGTGAGCAGTTCTTC.

The rearrangement links TRBV9 to TRBJ2-6; 8 bases line up with TRBD1. The CDR3 spans 18 residues. The V and J ends lost 3 bases and 1 base, in that order; junction bases with no gene match: 9. Germline CDR1 reads SGDLS; CDR2 reads YYNGEE. The CDR3 DNA is TGTGCCAGCAGCGCCCCGACAGGGGCCACTTCTGGGGCCAACGTCCTGACTTTC. Translation: CASSAPTGATSGANVLTF.

This clone was observed a single time. V and J are TRBV11-2 and TRBJ2-1, with TRBD1 matching 7 bases. The CDR3 is 16 residues long. V was clipped by 2 bases and J by 1 base; unmatched bases: 5. The germline CDR1 and CDR2 sequences are SGHAT and FQNNGV. Here the CDR3 DNA reads TGTGCCAGCAGCTTATATGCGACAGGGTCCTACAATGAGCAGTTCTTC. The encoded protein is CASSLYATGSYNEQFF.

The gene calls are TRBV6-1 and TRBJ2-7; maybe TRBD1 (6 bases). The germline V gene encodes CDR1 MNHNS and CDR2 SASEGT. V lost 5 bases and J lost 6, with 14 bases in between. This CDR3 is 13 amino acids long. The CDR3 here is CASSYGEQGEQYF. As DNA, the CDR3 is TGTGCCAGCAGTTATGGGGAACAGGGCGAGCAGTACTTC.

The rearrangement uses TRBV11-3 and TRBJ2-2; D is possibly TRBD2 (7 bases). Trimming shortened V by 5 bases and J by 4 bases, and 14 bases separated the two germline ends. The CDR3 is 15 amino acids. CDR1 and CDR2 (germline): SGHNT, YENEEA. The CDR3 DNA follows: TGTGCCAGCAGCCCGTCCGCGGGGGCCACCGGGGAGCTGTTTTTT. Its translation: CASSPSAGATGELFF.

The chain carries TRBV7-9 and TRBJ2-7; possible D gene TRBD1, 6 bases. Germline CDR1 SEHNR, CDR2 FQNEAQ (reference sequence). V was cut by 3 bases and J by 3 bases, with 15 bases left in between. The CDR3 loop spans 15 amino acids. The CDR3 protein is CASSFGQKRFYEQYF. As DNA, the CDR3 is TGTGCCAGCAGCTTCGGACAGAAAAGGTTCTACGAGCAGTACTTC.